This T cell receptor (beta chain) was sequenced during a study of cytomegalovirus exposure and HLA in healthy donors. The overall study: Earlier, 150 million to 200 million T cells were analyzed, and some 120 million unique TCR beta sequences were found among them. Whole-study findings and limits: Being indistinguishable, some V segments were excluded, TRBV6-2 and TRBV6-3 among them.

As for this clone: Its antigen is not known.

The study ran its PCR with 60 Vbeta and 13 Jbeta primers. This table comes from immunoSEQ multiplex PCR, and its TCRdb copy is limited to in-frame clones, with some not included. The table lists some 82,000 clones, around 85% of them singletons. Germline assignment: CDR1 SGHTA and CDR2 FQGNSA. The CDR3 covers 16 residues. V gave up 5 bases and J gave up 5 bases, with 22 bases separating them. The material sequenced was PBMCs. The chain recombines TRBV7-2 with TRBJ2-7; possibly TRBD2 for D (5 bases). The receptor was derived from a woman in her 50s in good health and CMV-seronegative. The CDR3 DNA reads TGTGCCAGCAGCCTCTTTACTCGGAGGTCGAGACACGAGCAGTACTTC. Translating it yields CASSLFTRRSRHEQYF.